A single T cell receptor beta chain is shown here with its context. Germline CDR1 reads MDHEN; CDR2 reads SYDVKM. The CDR3 is 14 residues long. V lost 4 bases, J lost 4 bases, and 5 bases stayed unmatched. Authors' processing steps: Counts of nucleated cells, estimated from reference gene primer amplification, were obtained. Clones were read by immunoSEQ multiplex PCR, and TCRdb kept only the in-frame ones, dropping some. The V and J calls and clone size are taken from that table; D and trimming were inferred from the DNA. Of roughly 230,000 clones in the sample, around nine tenths are singletons; the top ten hold 5.5% to 8.5%. In terms of age and location, participants ranged from about 18 to 89 years and lived in fewer than 30 US areas. Cohorts were assigned according to the clinical history that participants reported. The data were taken from a study of blood T cell repertoires in COVID-19.

This receptor was identified in a man under 40 in a cohort exposed to, infected with or recovered from COVID-19 (not recorded which). This chain joins TRBV28 and TRBJ2-7; TRBD2 agrees at 9 bases. The sequenced sample was PBMCs or T cells enriched from blood (not recorded which). The DNA of the CDR3 is TGTGCCAGCAGTTCCGTAGCGGGAGTTTACGAGCAGTACTTC. This encodes CASSSVAGVYEQYF.